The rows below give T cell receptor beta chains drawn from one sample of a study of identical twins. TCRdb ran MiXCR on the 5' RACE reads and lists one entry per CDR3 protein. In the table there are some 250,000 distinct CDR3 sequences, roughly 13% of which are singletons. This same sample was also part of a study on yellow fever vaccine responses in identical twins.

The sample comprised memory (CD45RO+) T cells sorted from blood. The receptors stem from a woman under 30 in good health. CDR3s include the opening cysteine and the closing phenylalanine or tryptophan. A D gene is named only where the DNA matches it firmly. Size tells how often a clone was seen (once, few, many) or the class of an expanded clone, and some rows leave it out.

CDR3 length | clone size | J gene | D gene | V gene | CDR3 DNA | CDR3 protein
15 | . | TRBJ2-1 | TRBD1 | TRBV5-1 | TGCGCCAGCAGCTCGCAGTCGGACAGGGTGGATGAGCAGTTCTTC | CASSSQSDRVDEQFF
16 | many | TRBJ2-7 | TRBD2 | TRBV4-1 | TGCGCCAGCAGCCGACCCCGAGCGGGAGCTAATTACGAGCAGTACTTC | CASSRPRAGANYEQYF
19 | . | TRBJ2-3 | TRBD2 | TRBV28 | TGTGCCAGCAGTTCGCTGCAGGGATCCCGGGACTACCGCTTAGATACGCAGTATTTT | CASSSLQGSRDYRLDTQYF
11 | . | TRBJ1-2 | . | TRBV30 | TGTGCCTGGAAGGACACCTATGGCTACACCTTC | CAWKDTYGYTF
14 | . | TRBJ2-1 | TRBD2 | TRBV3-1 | TGTGCCAGCAGCCAAAAGGGACTAGCGGGGGAGCAGTTCTTC | CASSQKGLAGEQFF
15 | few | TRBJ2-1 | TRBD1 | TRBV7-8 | TGTGCCAGCAGCCCCCGGGACAGGGGGACCAATGAGCAGTTCTTC | CASSPRDRGTNEQFF
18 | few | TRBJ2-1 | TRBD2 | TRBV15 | TGTGCCACCAGCAGAGACCTACGGGGACGGGGGGGCTTCAATGAGCAGTTCTTC | CATSRDLRGRGGFNEQFF
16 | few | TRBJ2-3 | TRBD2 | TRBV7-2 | TGTGCCAGCAGCCCGCCTAGCGGGAGGTGGACAGATACGCAGTATTTT | CASSPPSGRWTDTQYF
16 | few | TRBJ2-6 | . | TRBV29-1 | TGCAGCGTCCTGAATCAGAGTTACTCTGGGGCCAACGTCCTGACTTTC | CSVLNQSYSGANVLTF
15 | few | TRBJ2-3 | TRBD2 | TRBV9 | TGTGCCAGCAGCGAGGGACTAGGGGGTACAGATACGCAGTATTTT | CASSEGLGGTDTQYF
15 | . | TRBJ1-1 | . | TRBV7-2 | TGTGCCAGCAGCCTAGGGGTTCGGAAGGACACTGAAGCTTTCTTT | CASSLGVRKDTEAFF
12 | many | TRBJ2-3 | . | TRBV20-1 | TGCAGTTTGCGGGCGAGCACAGATACGCAGTATTTT | CSLRASTDTQYF
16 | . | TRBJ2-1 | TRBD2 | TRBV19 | TGTGCCAGTACTCCCGGGGGGAAAAGCTCCTACAATGAGCAGTTCTTC | CASTPGGKSSYNEQFF
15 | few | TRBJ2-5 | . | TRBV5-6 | TGTGCCAGCAGCTTATCAGGAATCGGACAGGAGACCCAGTACTTC | CASSLSGIGQETQYF
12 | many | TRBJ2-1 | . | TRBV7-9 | TGTGCCAGCAGAGATCTGGGGAATGAGCAGTTCTTC | CASRDLGNEQFF
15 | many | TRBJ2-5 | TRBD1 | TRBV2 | TGTGCCAGCAGTGAAAGAGGGACAGCGTTAGAGACCCAGTACTTC | CASSERGTALETQYF
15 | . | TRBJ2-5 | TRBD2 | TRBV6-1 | TGTGCCAGCACTCCGACTAGCGGGAAGAGCGAGACCCAGTACTTC | CASTPTSGKSETQYF
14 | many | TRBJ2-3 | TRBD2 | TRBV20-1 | TGCAGTGCTAGACTAGCGGGGGGCACAGATACGCAGTATTTT | CSARLAGGTDTQYF
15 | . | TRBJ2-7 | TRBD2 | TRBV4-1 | TGCGCCAGCAGCCAAGGGGGACTAGCGGTTCTCGAGCAGTACTTC | CASSQGGLAVLEQYF
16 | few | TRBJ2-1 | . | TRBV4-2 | TGTGCCAGCAGCCATGCTGGCCAGGGATCGAGTCATGAGCAGTTCTTC | CASSHAGQGSSHEQFF